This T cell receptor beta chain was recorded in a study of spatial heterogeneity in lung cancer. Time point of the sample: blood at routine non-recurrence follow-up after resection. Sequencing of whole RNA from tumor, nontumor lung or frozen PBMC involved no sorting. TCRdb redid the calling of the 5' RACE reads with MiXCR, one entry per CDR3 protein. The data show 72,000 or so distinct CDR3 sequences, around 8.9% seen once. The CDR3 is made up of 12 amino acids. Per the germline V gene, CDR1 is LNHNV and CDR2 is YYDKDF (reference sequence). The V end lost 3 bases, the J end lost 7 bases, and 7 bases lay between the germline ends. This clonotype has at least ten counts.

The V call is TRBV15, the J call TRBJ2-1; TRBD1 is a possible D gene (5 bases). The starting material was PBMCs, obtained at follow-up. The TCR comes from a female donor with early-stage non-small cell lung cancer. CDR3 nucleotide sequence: TGTGCCACCAGCAGGTCAGGGAATGAGCAGTTCTTC. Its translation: CATSRSGNEQFF.